This entry concerns a single T cell receptor beta chain. CDR3 length: 15 residues. After removal of 3 bases from V and 9 bases from J, the junction contained 11 bases not matched to a gene. The germline gives CDR1 GTSNPN, CDR2 SVGIG (reference sequence). PCR primers comprised 60 Vbeta and 13 Jbeta primers. Sequenced by immunoSEQ multiplex PCR; TCRdb stores in-frame clones only, minus some. The sample includes around 120,000 clones, around 83% of them seen just once. This entry belongs to a study of cytomegalovirus exposure and HLA in healthy donors. This sequence originates from a girl aged 2 to 10 in good health and CMV-seronegative. The sample was PBMCs. This chain uses TRBV30 with TRBJ1-6, with 7 nucleotides matching TRBD1. The CDR3 reads CAWRGRQGGISPLHF. The CDR3 DNA reads as TGTGCCTGGAGAGGTAGACAGGGTGGGATTTCACCCCTCCACTTT.